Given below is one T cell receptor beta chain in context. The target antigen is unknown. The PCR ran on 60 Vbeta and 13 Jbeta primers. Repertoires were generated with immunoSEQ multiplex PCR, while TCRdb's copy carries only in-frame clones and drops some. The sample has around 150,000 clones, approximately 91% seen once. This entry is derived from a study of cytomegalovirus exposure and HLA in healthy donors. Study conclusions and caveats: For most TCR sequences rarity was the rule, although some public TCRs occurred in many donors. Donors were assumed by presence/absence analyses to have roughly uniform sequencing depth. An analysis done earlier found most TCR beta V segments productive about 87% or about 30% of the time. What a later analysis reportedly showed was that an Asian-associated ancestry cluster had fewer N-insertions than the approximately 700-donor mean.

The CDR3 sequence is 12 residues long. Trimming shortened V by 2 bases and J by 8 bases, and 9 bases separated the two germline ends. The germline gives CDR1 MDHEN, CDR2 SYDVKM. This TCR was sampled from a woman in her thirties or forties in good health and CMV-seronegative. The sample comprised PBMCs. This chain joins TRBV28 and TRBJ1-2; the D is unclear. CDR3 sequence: CASSLRGGGYTF. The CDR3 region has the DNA TGTGCCAGCAGTTTACGAGGCGGGGGCTACACCTTC.